These 3 T cell receptor beta chains share one sample of origin, sequenced in a study of neoadjuvant anti-PD-1 for oral cavity cancer. Here immunoSEQ multiplex PCR was the method, and the copy in TCRdb shows in-frame clones only, minus some. This sample has about 16,000 clones, with approximately 75% found just once. Specimen: PBMCs, collected before nivolumab (anti-PD-1) treatment. These receptors came from a person between 35 and 79 years old with oral cavity squamous cell carcinoma.

The rearrangement links TRBV28 to TRBJ2-1; D unclear. Germline assignment: CDR1 MDHEN and CDR2 SYDVKM. This CDR3 comprises 15 residues. With 5 bases removed from V and 5 bases from J, the gap between germline ends came to 16 bases. This chain's CDR3 is CASSHGKVLDNEQFF. The CDR3 nucleotides are TGTGCCAGCAGTCATGGAAAGGTATTAGACAATGAGCAGTTCTTC.

The V call is TRBV28, the J call TRBJ1-5; no clear D gene. The V gene's germline CDR1 is MDHEN and CDR2 SYDVKM. The germline V and J ends were trimmed by 2 bases and 2 bases, with 13 bases remaining between them. This CDR3 is 16 amino acids long. In DNA, the CDR3 is TGTGCCAGCAGTTTACCGGATGGCGGTGGCAATCAGCCCCAGCATTTT. This codes for CASSLPDGGGNQPQHF.

This clone has a handful of counts. The chain links TRBV5-1 to TRBJ1-1, with 7 nucleotides matching TRBD1. Germline CDR1 and CDR2: SGHRS and YFSETQ. V lost 4 bases to trimming and J lost 5 bases; unmatched junction nucleotides: 2. The CDR3 has 12 amino acids. DNA of the CDR3: TGCGCCAGCAGCCAACAGGGGACTGAAGCTTTCTTT. This translates into CASSQQGTEAFF.